A selection of T cell receptor beta chains follows, all from one sample in a study of OX40 agonist ivuxolimab in advanced cancers. Generated by immunoSEQ multiplex PCR, the TCRdb table keeps only in-frame clones and is missing some. Of approximately 90,000 clones detected, approximately 90% appear once; the ten largest clones hold about 0.28%. The source was CD4+ or CD8+ T cells sorted from blood, collected in a trial of the OX40 agonist ivuxolimab. These receptors were taken from an adult with an advanced solid tumor such as melanoma, head and neck, liver or kidney cancer. The CDR3 runs from the conserved cysteine through the conserved F or W. D genes are given only for firm matches. Only part of the rows carry a size: once, few, many, or a class if the clone is expanded.

d_gene	abundance	v_gene	j_gene	len	CDR3aa	CDR3nt
NA	NA	TRBV5-4	TRBJ1-2	15	CASSLEVGGAYGYTF	TGTGCCAGCAGCTTGGAAGTGGGAGGCGCTTATGGCTACACCTTC
TRBD2	NA	TRBV6-5	TRBJ2-6	15	CASLTAGAGANVLTF	TGTGCCAGCCTAACAGCGGGGGCAGGGGCCAACGTCCTGACTTTC
NA	NA	TRBV6-6	TRBJ1-5	16	CASSYGGGRGNQPQHF	TGTGCCAGCAGTTACGGCGGGGGGAGGGGCAATCAGCCCCAGCATTTT
NA	NA	TRBV29-1	TRBJ2-4	14	CSVFGGVSGNIQYF	TGCAGCGTTTTTGGAGGAGTAAGCGGCAACATTCAGTACTTC
NA	NA	TRBV7-9	TRBJ1-2	13	CASSPSPGRGYTF	TGTGCCAGCAGCCCATCCCCCGGCAGGGGCTACACCTTC
TRBD1	NA	TRBV5-1	TRBJ2-7	15	CASSLTGTGIYEQYF	TGCGCCAGCAGCTTAACCGGGACAGGGATTTACGAGCAGTACTTC
NA	NA	TRBV2	TRBJ1-2	13	CASSPAGGDGYTF	TGTGCCAGCAGTCCAGCGGGGGGCGATGGCTACACCTTC
NA	once	TRBV6-5	TRBJ2-1	15	CASSSPQGPSNEQFF	TGTGCCAGCAGTTCCCCGCAGGGTCCCTCCAATGAGCAGTTCTTC
NA	NA	TRBV30	TRBJ1-1	13	CAWSANWNTEAFF	TGTGCCTGGAGTGCAAACTGGAACACTGAAGCTTTCTTT
TRBD1	few	TRBV30	TRBJ1-1	13	CAWETGMNTEAFF	TGTGCCTGGGAGACAGGGATGAACACTGAAGCTTTCTTT
NA	NA	TRBV7-2	TRBJ1-2	12	CASSLESRGYTF	TGTGCCAGCAGCTTAGAATCCCGCGGCTACACCTTC
NA	NA	TRBV19	TRBJ1-5	12	CASSLQGQPQHF	TGTGCCAGTAGTTTACAGGGCCAGCCCCAGCATTTT
NA	NA	TRBV11-2	TRBJ1-5	15	CASSLAGAQNQPQHF	TGTGCCAGCAGCCTTGCAGGGGCCCAGAATCAGCCCCAGCATTTT
NA	NA	TRBV19	TRBJ1-1	15	CASSDNPGTNTEAFF	TGTGCCAGTAGTGACAACCCAGGGACAAACACTGAAGCTTTCTTT
NA	NA	TRBV5-1	TRBJ1-4	14	CASSHAGTNEKLFF	TGCGCCAGCAGCCACGCAGGGACTAATGAAAAACTGTTTTTT
NA	NA	TRBV19	TRBJ1-1	15	CASSIRGLSNTEAFF	TGTGCCAGTAGTATTAGGGGTTTGAGTAACACTGAAGCTTTCTTT
TRBD2	NA	TRBV7-6	TRBJ2-3	17	CASTGLAGGPGGDTQYF	TGTGCCAGCACGGGACTAGCGGGGGGGCCTGGGGGAGATACGCAGTATTTT
NA	NA	TRBV7-8	TRBJ1-1	12	CASRQGVTEAFF	TGTGCCAGCAGACAGGGCGTCACTGAAGCTTTCTTT
TRBD2	NA	TRBV19	TRBJ2-3	18	CASSRGLAGGPNPDTQYF	TGTGCCAGTAGTAGGGGACTAGCGGGGGGGCCTAACCCAGATACGCAGTATTTT
NA	once	TRBV30	TRBJ2-1	15	CAWSVRVSSYNEQFF	TGTGCCTGGAGTGTACGGGTTAGCTCCTACAATGAGCAGTTCTTC
NA	NA	TRBV2	TRBJ1-4	15	CASSDGRVSGEKLFF	TGTGCCAGCAGTGACGGACGAGTTTCAGGTGAAAAACTGTTTTTT
NA	NA	TRBV30	TRBJ2-2	15	CAWSMPQGNTGELFF	TGTGCCTGGAGTATGCCACAGGGGAACACCGGGGAGCTGTTTTTT
TRBD2	NA	TRBV7-2	TRBJ2-7	18	CASSPPWRGGVPPYEQYF	TGTGCCAGCAGCCCTCCCTGGCGGGGGGGCGTTCCCCCCTACGAGCAGTACTTC
NA	NA	TRBV6-6	TRBJ2-7	11	CASSPLYEQYF	TGTGCCAGCTCGCCTCTCTACGAGCAGTACTTC
TRBD1	NA	TRBV11-2	TRBJ2-7	14	CASSATPGQGEQYF	TGTGCCAGCAGCGCAACCCCGGGACAGGGTGAGCAGTACTTC
TRBD1	NA	TRBV27	TRBJ1-5	14	CASSADRGHQPQHF	TGTGCCAGCAGTGCCGACAGGGGGCATCAGCCCCAGCATTTT
NA	NA	TRBV5-4	TRBJ1-3	17	CASSPGGAFLSGNTIYF	TGTGCCAGCAGCCCGGGCGGGGCGTTCCTCTCTGGAAACACCATATATTTT
TRBD1	NA	TRBV7-8	TRBJ2-7	15	CASSPAGTGSYEQYF	TGTGCCAGCAGCCCGGCCGGGACAGGCTCCTACGAGCAGTACTTC
NA	NA	TRBV18	TRBJ2-2	14	CASSPTGITGELFF	TGTGCCAGCTCACCGACCGGAATCACCGGGGAGCTGTTTTTT
NA	NA	TRBV6-1	TRBJ1-1	15	CASIRGTVMNTEAFF	TGTGCCAGCATTAGGGGTACGGTCATGAACACTGAAGCTTTCTTT
NA	once	TRBV5-1	TRBJ1-2	15	CASSLEAGTNYGYTF	TGCGCCAGCAGCTTGGAGGCAGGTACTAACTATGGCTACACCTTC
NA	NA	TRBV4-3	TRBJ1-1	15	CASSQGTRGWTEAFF	TGCGCCAGCAGCCAAGGAACTAGGGGGTGGACTGAAGCTTTCTTT
TRBD1	once	TRBV5-5	TRBJ1-1	19	CASSITGGGTAVVNTEAFF	TGTGCCAGCAGCATAACAGGGGGCGGTACGGCCGTCGTGAACACTGAAGCTTTCTTT
TRBD1	NA	TRBV27	TRBJ2-7	13	CASSGQGVREQYF	TGTGCCAGCTCGGGACAGGGGGTGCGGGAGCAGTACTTC
TRBD1	NA	TRBV6-1	TRBJ1-5	14	CASGEGQRTQPQHF	TGTGCCTCCGGGGAGGGACAGAGGACTCAGCCCCAGCATTTT
TRBD1	once	TRBV19	TRBJ2-2	18	CASSIDRKPDRFAGELFF	TGTGCCAGTAGTATAGATCGGAAACCGGACAGGTTTGCCGGGGAGCTGTTTTTT
NA	NA	TRBV7-5	TRBJ1-2	15	CASSLTGVAGNGYTF	TGTGCCAGCAGCTTGACAGGGGTGGCGGGTAACGGCTACACCTTC
NA	once	TRBV13	TRBJ2-1	13	CASRGLPLYEQFF	TGTGCCAGCAGGGGACTTCCTCTCTATGAGCAGTTCTTC
NA	NA	TRBV11-2	TRBJ1-5	13	CASSLGRAQPQHF	TGTGCCAGCAGCTTAGGTAGGGCTCAGCCCCAGCATTTT
TRBD1	NA	TRBV18	TRBJ2-7	15	CASSYDRGPYYEQYF	TGTGCCAGCTCATACGACAGGGGGCCTTACTACGAGCAGTACTTC
NA	NA	TRBV9	TRBJ2-1	13	CASRPTFGGPQFF	TGTGCCAGCAGGCCGACCTTTGGGGGGCCACAGTTCTTC
TRBD2	NA	TRBV5-1	TRBJ2-1	15	CASSQTSGGINEQFF	TGCGCCAGCAGCCAGACTAGCGGGGGTATCAATGAGCAGTTCTTC
TRBD1	NA	TRBV6-6	TRBJ1-5	14	CASSGQGAFQPQHF	TGTGCCAGCAGTGGCCAGGGGGCCTTCCAGCCCCAGCATTTT
NA	NA	TRBV4-1	TRBJ2-7	12	CASSQAHSEQYF	TGCGCCAGCAGCCAAGCTCACAGCGAGCAGTACTTC
NA	NA	TRBV19	TRBJ2-2	15	CASSKVGRNTGELFF	TGTGCCAGTAGTAAGGTCGGCCGAAACACCGGGGAGCTGTTTTTT
NA	few	TRBV5-5	TRBJ1-2	12	CASSRSSYGYTF	TGTGCCAGCAGCCGGAGCAGCTATGGCTACACCTTC
NA	NA	TRBV7-9	TRBJ1-2	13	CASSHGQNYGYTF	TGTGCCAGCAGCCACGGACAGAACTATGGCTACACCTTC
TRBD1	NA	TRBV7-9	TRBJ1-1	19	CASSYPRDRGSSWNTEAFF	TGTGCCAGCAGCTACCCCCGGGACAGGGGATCGAGCTGGAACACTGAAGCTTTCTTT
TRBD1	NA	TRBV5-1	TRBJ2-1	17	CASSQAAGGDSYNEQFF	TGCGCCAGCAGCCAGGCGGCAGGGGGCGACTCCTACAATGAGCAGTTCTTC